Here is one T cell receptor beta chain with its context. The antigen is undetermined. The sample is drawn from a study of cytomegalovirus exposure and HLA in healthy donors. Broader study findings: Cytomegalovirus-associated TCR beta chains were listed, numbering 150 to 200.

The ends were cut back, 4 bases at V and 0 bases at J, with 9 bases in the middle. Germline values: CDR1 SNHLY, CDR2 FYNNEI. The CDR3 runs 15 residues. 13 Jbeta primers and 60 Vbeta primers were used for the PCR. The data were produced by immunoSEQ multiplex PCR, yet TCRdb's version contains in-frame clones alone and is incomplete. The sample has about 62,000 clones, about 69% seen once; the top ten hold roughly 5.3%. All the people who gave samples were healthy bone marrow donors. Donors were ostensibly healthy at sampling, although undocumented immune exposures were probable. Input material: PBMCs. This TCR came from a woman in her twenties or thirties in good health and CMV-seronegative. The chain recombines TRBV2 with TRBJ2-2, with no clear D. CDR3 bases: TGTGCCAGCAGTGCCCAGCGCGCGAACACCGGGGAGCTGTTTTTT. Translated, it gives CASSAQRANTGELFF.